This TCR beta chain was sequenced for a study of OX40 agonist ivuxolimab in advanced cancers. Study findings and constraints: Antigen specificity of clonally expanded peripheral T cells was not established.

Libraries were prepared by immunoSEQ multiplex PCR; TCRdb keeps only in-frame clonotypes and omits some of them. The sample lists 65,000 to 95,000 clones, 90% to 95% occurring once. With respect to this clone: What it binds is not known.

The clonotype comes from an adult with an advanced solid tumor such as melanoma, head and neck, liver or kidney cancer. Sequences were derived from CD4+ or CD8+ T cells sorted from blood, sampled in a trial of the OX40 agonist ivuxolimab.

The CDR3 DNA reads as TGTGCCAGCTCACCCCCCCAGAAGACCCAGTACTTC. This sequence encodes CASSPPQKTQYF. This chain joins TRBV18 and TRBJ2-5, with D hard to call. V lost 3 bases and J 6 bases, leaving 8 bases between the germline ends. CDR1 and CDR2 (germline): KGHSH, LQKENI. CDR3 length equals 12 residues.